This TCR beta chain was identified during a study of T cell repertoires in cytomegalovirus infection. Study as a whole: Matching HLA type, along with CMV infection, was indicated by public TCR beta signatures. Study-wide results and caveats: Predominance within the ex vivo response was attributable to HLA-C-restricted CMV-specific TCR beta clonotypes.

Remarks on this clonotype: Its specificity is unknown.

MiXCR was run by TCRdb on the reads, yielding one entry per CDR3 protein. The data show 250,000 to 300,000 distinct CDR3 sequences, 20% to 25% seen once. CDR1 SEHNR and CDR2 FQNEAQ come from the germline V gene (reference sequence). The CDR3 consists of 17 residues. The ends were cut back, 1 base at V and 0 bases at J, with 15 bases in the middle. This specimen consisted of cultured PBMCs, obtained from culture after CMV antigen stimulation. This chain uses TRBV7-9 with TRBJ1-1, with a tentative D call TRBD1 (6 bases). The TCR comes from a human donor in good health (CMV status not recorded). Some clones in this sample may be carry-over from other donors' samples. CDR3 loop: CASSLEGGSGVNTEAFF. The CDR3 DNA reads TGTGCCAGCAGCTTAGAAGGGGGGAGCGGGGTGAACACTGAAGCTTTCTTT.